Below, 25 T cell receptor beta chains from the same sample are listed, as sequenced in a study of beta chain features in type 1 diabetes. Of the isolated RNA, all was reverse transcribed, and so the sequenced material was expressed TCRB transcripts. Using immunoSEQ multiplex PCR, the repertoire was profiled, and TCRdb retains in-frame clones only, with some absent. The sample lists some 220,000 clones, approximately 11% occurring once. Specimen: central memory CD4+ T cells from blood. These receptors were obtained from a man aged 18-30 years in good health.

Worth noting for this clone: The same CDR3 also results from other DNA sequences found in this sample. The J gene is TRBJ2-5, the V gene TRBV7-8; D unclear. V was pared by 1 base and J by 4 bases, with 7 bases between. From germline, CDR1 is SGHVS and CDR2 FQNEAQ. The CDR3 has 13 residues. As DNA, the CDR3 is TGTGCCAGCAGCTTAGTGGGTCTAGAGACCCAGTACTTC. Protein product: CASSLVGLETQYF.

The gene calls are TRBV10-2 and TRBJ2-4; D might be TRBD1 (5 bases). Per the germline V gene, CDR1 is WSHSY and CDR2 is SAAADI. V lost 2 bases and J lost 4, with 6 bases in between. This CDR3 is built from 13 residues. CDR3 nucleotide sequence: TGCGCCAGCAGTGAGGCAGGGAAAAACATTCAGTACTTC. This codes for CASSEAGKNIQYF.

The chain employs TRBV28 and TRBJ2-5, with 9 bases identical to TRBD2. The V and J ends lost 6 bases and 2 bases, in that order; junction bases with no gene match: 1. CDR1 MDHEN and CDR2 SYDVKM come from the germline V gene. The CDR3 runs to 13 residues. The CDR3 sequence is CASRLAGQETQYF. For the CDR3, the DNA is TGTGCCAGCAGGCTAGCGGGACAAGAGACCCAGTACTTC.

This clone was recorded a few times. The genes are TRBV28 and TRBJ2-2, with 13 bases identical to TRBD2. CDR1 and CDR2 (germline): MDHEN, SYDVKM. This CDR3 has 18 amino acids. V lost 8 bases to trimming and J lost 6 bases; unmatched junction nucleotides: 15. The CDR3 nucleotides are TGTGCCAGCTCCCAAACCTTCGGACTAGCGGGAGCATCCGGGGAGCTGTTTTTT. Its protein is CASSQTFGLAGASGELFF.

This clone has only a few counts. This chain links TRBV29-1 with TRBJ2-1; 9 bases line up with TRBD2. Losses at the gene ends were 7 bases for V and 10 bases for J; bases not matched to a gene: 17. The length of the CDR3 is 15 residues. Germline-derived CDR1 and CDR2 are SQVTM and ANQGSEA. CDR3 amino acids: CSGGRAGGLSTEQFF. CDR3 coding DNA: TGCAGCGGAGGTAGAGCGGGAGGTCTTAGTACGGAGCAGTTCTTC.

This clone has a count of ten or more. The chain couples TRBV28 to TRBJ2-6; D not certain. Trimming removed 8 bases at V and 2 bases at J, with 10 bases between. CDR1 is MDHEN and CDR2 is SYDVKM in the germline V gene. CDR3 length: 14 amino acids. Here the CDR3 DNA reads TGTGCCAGCCCTTCCTCCCCTGGGGCCAACGTCCTGACTTTC. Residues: CASPSSPGANVLTF.

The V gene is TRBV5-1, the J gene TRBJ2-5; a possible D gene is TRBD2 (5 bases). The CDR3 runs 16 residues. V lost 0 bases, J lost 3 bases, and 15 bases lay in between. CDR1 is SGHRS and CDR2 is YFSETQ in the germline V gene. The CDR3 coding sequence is TGCGCCAGCAGCTTGGCGGGAAGCAACTCCGAAGAGACCCAGTACTTC. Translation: CASSLAGSNSEETQYF.

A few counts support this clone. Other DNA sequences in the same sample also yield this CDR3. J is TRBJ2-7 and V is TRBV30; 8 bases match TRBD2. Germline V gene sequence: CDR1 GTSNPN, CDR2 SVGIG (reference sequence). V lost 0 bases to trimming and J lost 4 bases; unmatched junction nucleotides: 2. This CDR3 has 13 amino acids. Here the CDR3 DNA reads TGTGCCTGGAGTGTAGGACTAGCTTACGAGCAGTACTTC. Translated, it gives CAWSVGLAYEQYF.

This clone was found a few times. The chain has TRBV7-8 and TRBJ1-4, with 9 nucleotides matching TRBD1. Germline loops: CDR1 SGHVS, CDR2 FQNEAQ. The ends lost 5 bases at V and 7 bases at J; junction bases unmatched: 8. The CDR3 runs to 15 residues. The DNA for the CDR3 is TGTGCCAGCAGCCCAGGACAGGGGTCAGGTGAAAAACTGTTTTTT. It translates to CASSPGQGSGEKLFF.

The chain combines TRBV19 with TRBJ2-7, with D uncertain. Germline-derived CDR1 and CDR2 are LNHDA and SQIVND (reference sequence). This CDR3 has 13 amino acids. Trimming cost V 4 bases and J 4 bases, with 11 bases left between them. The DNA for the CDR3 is TGTGCCAGTAGTAAGGTTCACGGATACGAGCAGTACTTC. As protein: CASSKVHGYEQYF.

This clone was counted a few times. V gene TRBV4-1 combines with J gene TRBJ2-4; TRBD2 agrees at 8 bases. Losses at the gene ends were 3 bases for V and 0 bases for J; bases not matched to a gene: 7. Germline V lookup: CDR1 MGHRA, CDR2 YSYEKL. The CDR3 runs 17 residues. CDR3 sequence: CASSHPSGRGAKNIQYF. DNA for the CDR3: TGCGCCAGCAGCCATCCAAGCGGGAGAGGAGCCAAAAACATTCAGTACTTC.

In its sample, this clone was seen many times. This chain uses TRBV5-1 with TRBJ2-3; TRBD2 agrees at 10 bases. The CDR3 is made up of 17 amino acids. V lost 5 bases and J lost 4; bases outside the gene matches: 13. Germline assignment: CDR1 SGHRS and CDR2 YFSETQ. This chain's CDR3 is CASSSELAGVGSDTQYF. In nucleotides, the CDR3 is TGCGCCAGCAGTTCTGAGCTAGCGGGAGTCGGTTCAGATACGCAGTATTTT.

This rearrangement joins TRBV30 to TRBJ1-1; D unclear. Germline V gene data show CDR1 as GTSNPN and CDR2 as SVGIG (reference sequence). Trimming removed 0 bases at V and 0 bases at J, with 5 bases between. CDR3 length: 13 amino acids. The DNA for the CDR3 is TGTGCCTGGAGTGTAGGGATGAACACTGAAGCTTTCTTT. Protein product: CAWSVGMNTEAFF.

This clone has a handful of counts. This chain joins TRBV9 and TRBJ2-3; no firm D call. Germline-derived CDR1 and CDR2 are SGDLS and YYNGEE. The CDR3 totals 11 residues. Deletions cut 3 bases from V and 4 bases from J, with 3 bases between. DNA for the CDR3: TGTGCCAGCAGCGAGGCAGATACGCAGTATTTT. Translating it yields CASSEADTQYF.

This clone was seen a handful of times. The CDR3 DNA is TGTGCCAGCGCCCAAGATGGAGATACGCAGTATTTT. Protein sequence: CASAQDGDTQYF. This rearrangement joins TRBV28 to TRBJ2-3, with no clear D. Germline V gives CDR1 MDHEN, CDR2 SYDVKM. Trimming removed 8 bases from V and 5 bases from J, with 11 bases in between. The CDR3 is 12 residues long.

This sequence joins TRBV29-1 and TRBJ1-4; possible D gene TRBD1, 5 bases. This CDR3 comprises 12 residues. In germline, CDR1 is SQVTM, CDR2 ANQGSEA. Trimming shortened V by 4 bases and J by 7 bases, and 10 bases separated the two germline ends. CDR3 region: CSVARGSEKLFF. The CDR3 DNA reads TGCAGCGTTGCTAGGGGAAGTGAAAAACTGTTTTTT.

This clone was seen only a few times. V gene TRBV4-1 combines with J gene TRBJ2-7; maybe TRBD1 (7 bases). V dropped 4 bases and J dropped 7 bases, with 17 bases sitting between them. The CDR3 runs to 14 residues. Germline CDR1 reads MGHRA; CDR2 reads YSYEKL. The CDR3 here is CASSPGGTVGEQYF. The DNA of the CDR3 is TGCGCCAGCAGCCCCGGCGGGACAGTGGGGGAGCAGTACTTC.

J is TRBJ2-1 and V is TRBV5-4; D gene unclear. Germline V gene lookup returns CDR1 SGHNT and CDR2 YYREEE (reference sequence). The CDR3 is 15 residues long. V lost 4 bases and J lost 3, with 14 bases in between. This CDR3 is CASSLRLTDYNEQFF. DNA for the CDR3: TGTGCCAGCAGCCTACGACTGACCGACTACAATGAGCAGTTCTTC.

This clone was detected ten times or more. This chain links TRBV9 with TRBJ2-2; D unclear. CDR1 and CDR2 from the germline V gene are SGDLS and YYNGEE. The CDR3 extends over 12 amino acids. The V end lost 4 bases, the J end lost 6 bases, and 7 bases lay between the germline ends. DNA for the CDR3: TGTGCCAGCAGCACCCCTCCCGGGGAGCTGTTTTTT. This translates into CASSTPPGELFF.

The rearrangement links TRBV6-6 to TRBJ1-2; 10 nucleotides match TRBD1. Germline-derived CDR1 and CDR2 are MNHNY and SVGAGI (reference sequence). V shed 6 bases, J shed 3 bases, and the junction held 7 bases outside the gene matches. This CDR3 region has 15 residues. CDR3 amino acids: CASRTDGQGDYGYTF. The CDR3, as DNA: TGTGCCAGCAGAACGGACGGACAGGGGGACTATGGCTACACCTTC.

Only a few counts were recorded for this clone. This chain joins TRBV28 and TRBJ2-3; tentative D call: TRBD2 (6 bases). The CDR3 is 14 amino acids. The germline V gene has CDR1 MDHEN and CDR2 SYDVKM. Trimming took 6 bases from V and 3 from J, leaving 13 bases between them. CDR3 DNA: TGTGCCAGCAGCCGGGGGTGGGAGACAGATACGCAGTATTTT. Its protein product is CASSRGWETDTQYF.

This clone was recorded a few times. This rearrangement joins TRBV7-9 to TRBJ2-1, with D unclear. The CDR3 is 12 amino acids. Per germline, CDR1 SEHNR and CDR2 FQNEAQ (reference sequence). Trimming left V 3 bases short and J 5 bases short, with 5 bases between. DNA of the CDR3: TGTGCCAGCAGCTTCCTTAACAATGAGCAGTTCTTC. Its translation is CASSFLNNEQFF.

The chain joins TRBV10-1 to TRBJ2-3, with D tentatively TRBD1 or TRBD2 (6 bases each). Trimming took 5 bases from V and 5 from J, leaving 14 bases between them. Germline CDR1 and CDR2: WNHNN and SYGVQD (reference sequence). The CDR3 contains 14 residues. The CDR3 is CASSRGRGGDTQYF. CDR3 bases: TGCGCCAGCAGTAGGGGCAGGGGAGGAGATACGCAGTATTTT.

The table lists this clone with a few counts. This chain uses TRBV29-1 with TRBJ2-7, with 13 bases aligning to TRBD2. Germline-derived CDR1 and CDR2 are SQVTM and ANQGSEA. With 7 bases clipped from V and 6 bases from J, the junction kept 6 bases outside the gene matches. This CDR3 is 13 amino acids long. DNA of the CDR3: TGCAGCGCTGCAGGACTAGCGGGAGTCGAGCAGTACTTC. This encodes CSAAGLAGVEQYF.

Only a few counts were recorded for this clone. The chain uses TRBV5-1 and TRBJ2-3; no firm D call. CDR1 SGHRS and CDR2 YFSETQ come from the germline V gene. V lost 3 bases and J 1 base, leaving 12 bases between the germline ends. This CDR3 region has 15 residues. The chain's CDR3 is CASSSTGWGTDTQYF. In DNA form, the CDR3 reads TGCGCCAGCAGCTCAACCGGATGGGGCACAGATACGCAGTATTTT.